One sample yielded the 30 T cell receptor beta chains listed below, sequenced in a study of cytomegalovirus exposure and HLA in healthy donors. 13 Jbeta primers and 60 Vbeta primers were used for the PCR. TCRdb keeps only in-frame clones here, not all; method: immunoSEQ multiplex PCR. Among 75,000 to 100,000 clones listed, around 79% were seen once. The specimen sequenced was PBMCs. All receptors come from a woman in her 70s in good health and CMV-seropositive.

The chain carries TRBV30 and TRBJ2-3; D gene uncertain. This CDR3 is built from 15 residues. V was clipped by 3 bases and J by 0 bases, with 13 bases between them. CDR1 and CDR2 (germline): GTSNPN, SVGIG (reference sequence). The CDR3 sequence: CAWRSGGHSTDTQYF. CDR3 nucleotide sequence: TGTGCCTGGAGGAGTGGTGGGCATAGCACAGATACGCAGTATTTT.

The chain has TRBV18 and TRBJ2-7, with 9 positions matching TRBD1. CDR1 KGHSH and CDR2 LQKENI come from the germline V gene. J was trimmed by 0 bases and V by 5 bases; bases with no gene match: 20. The CDR3 length is 20 residues. The CDR3 nucleotides read TGTGCCAGCTCAACGGCAGCCGGGACAGGGAGGACTGGAAGCTCCTACGAGCAGTACTTC. Protein: CASSTAAGTGRTGSSYEQYF. Using reference TRBV18 and TRBJ2-7 for the parts outside the CDR3, the full variable domain is NAGVMQNPRHLVRRRGQEARLRCSPMKGHSHVYWYRQLPEEGLKFMVYLQKENIIDESGMPKERFSAEFPKEGPSILRIQQVVRGDSAAYFCASSTAAGTGRTGSSYEQYFGPGTRLTVT.

Notes on this clone: Sequence at one end of the junction differs from germline and may be a read error. The chain is built from TRBV7-9 and TRBJ2-7; D is undetermined. CDR1 is SEHNR and CDR2 is FQNEAQ in the germline V gene (reference sequence). CDR3 size: 12 residues. This CDR3 reads CSSSSTGYEQYF. For the CDR3, the DNA is TGTTCCAGCAGCTCCACTGGCTACGAGCAGTACTTC.

This clone was picked up one time. The V gene is TRBV7-3, the J gene TRBJ1-1; D may be TRBD1 (5 bases). Per the germline V gene, CDR1 is SGHTA and CDR2 is FQGTGA. This CDR3 contains 17 residues. V gave up 2 bases and J gave up 0 bases, with 16 bases separating them. The CDR3 protein is CASSLWSGRSMNTEAFF. CDR3 coding DNA: TGTGCCAGCAGCTTATGGTCAGGGCGGTCGATGAACACTGAAGCTTTCTTT.

This clone was seen only once. The chain couples TRBV6-6 to TRBJ1-5; possibly TRBD1 for D (6 bases). V was trimmed by 6 bases and J by 1 base, leaving 13 bases between them. The CDR3 consists of 15 residues. Germline V lookup: CDR1 MNHNY, CDR2 SVGAGI (reference sequence). CDR3 bases: TGTGCCAGCAGCGACATTGGACAGAGCAATCAGCCCCAGCATTTT. Protein sequence: CASSDIGQSNQPQHF.

The J gene is TRBJ2-2, the V gene TRBV6-5; tentative D call: TRBD2 (5 bases). The CDR3 runs 12 residues. V was trimmed by 4 bases and J by 8 bases, leaving 8 bases between them. Germline CDR1 reads MNHEY; CDR2 reads SVGAGI. The CDR3 DNA sequence: TGTGCCAGCAGTTTTCGGGATGGGGAGCTGTTTTTT. Translated: CASSFRDGELFF.

The V gene is TRBV27, the J gene TRBJ2-7; a weak D match, TRBD2 (6 bases). Germline loops: CDR1 MNHEY, CDR2 SMNVEV (reference sequence). Trimming took 0 bases from V and 3 from J, leaving 15 bases between them. This CDR3 is 16 amino acids long. CDR3 loop: CASSLSVRRGYYEQYF. As DNA, the CDR3 is TGTGCCAGCAGTTTATCGGTCCGGCGGGGATACTACGAGCAGTACTTC.

The chain carries TRBV7-3 and TRBJ2-1, with a weak D call TRBD1 (7 bases). CDR1 and CDR2 from the germline V gene are SGHTA and FQGTGA. V was trimmed by 5 bases and J by 0 bases, leaving 23 bases between them. This CDR3 has 19 amino acids. CDR3 sequence: CASSQVGRDWDSSYNEQFF. The CDR3 bases are TGTGCCAGCAGCCAAGTGGGGCGGGATTGGGACAGCTCCTACAATGAGCAGTTCTTC.

With respect to this clone: The limits of the CDR3 on the DNA are not certain, so only TCRdb's listed CDR3 is given. The V and J genes are TRBV29-1 and TRBJ2-7; the D call of TRBD2 is as the table states it, not checked on the DNA. Germline V gene sequence: CDR1 SQVTM, CDR2 ANQGSEA. The CDR3 has 12 amino acids, counting both end residues. This CDR3 reads CSVDVASGARYF.

The chain combines TRBV28 with TRBJ2-7; no firm D call. Germline CDR1 reads MDHEN; CDR2 reads SYDVKM. Trimming took 2 bases from V and 4 from J, leaving 3 bases between them. This CDR3 comprises 11 residues. CDR3 region: CASSLEYEQYF. The DNA of the CDR3 is TGTGCCAGCAGTTTAGAGTACGAGCAGTACTTC.

The chain uses TRBV14 and TRBJ1-1; a possible D gene is TRBD1 (6 bases). The ends were cut back, 4 bases at V and 4 bases at J, with 10 bases in the middle. The germline V gene encodes CDR1 SGHDN and CDR2 FVKESK. The CDR3 is 13 amino acids. CDR3 protein: CASSPTGSTEAFF. As DNA, the CDR3 is TGTGCCAGCAGCCCAACAGGGTCCACTGAAGCTTTCTTT.

The chain uses TRBV6-5 and TRBJ1-1; D is unclear. CDR3 length: 13 amino acids. Germline V gene sequence: CDR1 MNHEY, CDR2 SVGAGI. The V and J ends lost 4 bases and 1 base respectively, with 7 bases between them. CDR3 residues: CASSSGWNTEAFF. The DNA for the CDR3 is TGTGCCAGCAGTTCGGGGTGGAACACTGAAGCTTTCTTT.

The chain couples TRBV19 to TRBJ2-3; TRBD2 agrees at 9 bases. The V segment lost 4 bases and the J segment 3 bases; nucleotides outside the gene matches: 5. There are 15 residues in the CDR3. Germline-derived CDR1 and CDR2 are LNHDA and SQIVND (reference sequence). The CDR3 sequence: CASSKGLARTDTQYF. CDR3 nucleotides: TGTGCCAGTAGTAAAGGACTAGCGAGGACAGATACGCAGTATTTT.

About this clone: This sample also contains other DNA sequences that code for the same CDR3. The chain uses TRBV6-5 and TRBJ2-7, with D possibly matching TRBD2 (6 bases). The CDR3 runs to 13 residues. CDR1 and CDR2 from the germline V gene are MNHEY and SVGAGI. Trimming left V 2 bases short and J 5 bases short, with 10 bases between. The chain's CDR3 is CASSYGGGDEQYF. The CDR3 coding sequence is TGTGCCAGCAGTTACGGAGGAGGGGACGAGCAGTACTTC.

CDR3 loop: CASSFSPGQGRGDTQYF. In nucleotides, the CDR3 is TGTGCCAGCAGTTTTTCTCCGGGACAGGGGAGAGGAGATACGCAGTATTTT. The chain combines TRBV5-6 with TRBJ2-3, with 10 bases aligning to TRBD1. Germline lookup yields CDR1 SGHDT and CDR2 YYEEEE. J gave up 5 bases and V 5 bases, and 14 bases lay outside the gene matches. This CDR3 region has 17 residues.

The chain joins TRBV5-1 to TRBJ1-1; 9 nucleotides line up with TRBD1. The CDR3 length is 14 residues. Germline assignment: CDR1 SGHRS and CDR2 YFSETQ. Germline trimming cut 3 bases from V and 0 bases from J; bases unmatched to any gene: 0. CDR3 protein: CASSWTGVNTEAFF. The CDR3 nucleotides read TGCGCCAGCAGCTGGACAGGGGTGAACACTGAAGCTTTCTTT. The whole variable domain, filled in from reference TRBV5-1 and TRBJ1-1, reads KAGVTQTPRYLIKTRGQQVTLSCSPISGHRSVSWYQQTPGQGLQFLFEYFSETQRNKGNFPGRFSGRQFSNSRSEMNVSTLELGDSALYLCASSWTGVNTEAFFGQGTRLTVV.

The chain recombines TRBV11-3 with TRBJ2-7; a weak D match, TRBD1 (6 bases). The CDR3 has 13 amino acids. Trimming cost V 0 bases and J 9 bases, with 12 bases left between them. Per germline, CDR1 SGHNT and CDR2 YENEEA. The DNA for the CDR3 is TGTGCCAGCAGCTTAGACCCTATGGGGGCGCAGTACTTC. It specifies CASSLDPMGAQYF.

The rearrangement joins TRBV18 to TRBJ1-1; the match to TRBD1 covers 8 bases. Germline V gene lookup returns CDR1 KGHSH and CDR2 LQKENI. The CDR3 has 16 residues. V was clipped by 1 base and J by 4 bases; unmatched bases: 8. The CDR3 coding sequence is TGTGCCAGCTCACCACAGGAGACAGGGGTCGGCACTGAAGCTTTCTTT. Residues: CASSPQETGVGTEAFF.

On this clone: This sample includes further DNA sequences coding for the same CDR3. The chain has TRBV12-5 and TRBJ1-2, with 7 bases lining up with TRBD1. The ends lost 3 bases at V and 4 bases at J; junction bases unmatched: 8. Germline V gives CDR1 LGHNT, CDR2 FRNRAP. CDR3 size: 15 residues. The CDR3 reads CASGFHGQVLYGYTF. Written as DNA, the CDR3 is TGTGCTAGTGGTTTCCATGGACAGGTCCTCTATGGCTACACCTTC. The full variable domain, with the rest looked up from reference TRBV12-5 and TRBJ1-2, is DARVTQTPRHKVTEMGQEVTMRCQPILGHNTVFWYRQTMMQGLELLAYFRNRAPLDDSGMPKDRFSAEMPDATLATLKIQPSEPRDSAVYFCASGFHGQVLYGYTFGSGTRLTVV.

The rearrangement links TRBV5-1 to TRBJ2-2, with 7 bases that match TRBD1. Trimming cost V 0 bases and J 7 bases; bases outside gene matches: 9. Germline lookup yields CDR1 SGHRS and CDR2 YFSETQ. CDR3 length equals 16 residues. CDR3 DNA: TGCGCCAGCAGCTTGGACAGGGGCTTTGGAATCGGGGAGCTGTTTTTT. Translated, it gives CASSLDRGFGIGELFF.

The CDR3 DNA reads TGTGCCAGCAGCTTGGGGGAGGGGACTGAAGCTTTCTTT. It encodes CASSLGEGTEAFF. V usage is TRBV11-1 and J usage is TRBJ1-1; TRBD1 is a possible D gene (5 bases). Per the germline V gene, CDR1 is SGHAT and CDR2 is FQDESV (reference sequence). CDR3 length: 13 residues. V was pared by 3 bases and J by 5 bases, with 10 bases between.

This clone came up once. This chain uses TRBV2 with TRBJ1-4; 7 positions agree with TRBD1. The CDR3 is 15 amino acids. Germline loops: CDR1 SNHLY, CDR2 FYNNEI. V trimming: 6 bases; J trimming: 2 bases; junction bases outside the gene matches: 6. The CDR3 DNA is TGTGCCAGCAGGGCTATGACAGGGACTAATGAAAAACTGTTTTTT. Encoded protein: CASRAMTGTNEKLFF.

The rearrangement joins TRBV28 to TRBJ2-7, with TRBD1 matching 8 bases. Germline CDR1 and CDR2: MDHEN and SYDVKM. Losses at the gene ends were 6 bases for V and 11 bases for J; bases not matched to a gene: 6. This CDR3 spans 11 amino acids. In DNA, the CDR3 is TGTGCCAGCAGCGAGGACAGGGTGGAGTACTTC. Protein sequence: CASSEDRVEYF.

J is TRBJ2-3 and V is TRBV9; D is undetermined. Germline CDR1 reads SGDLS; CDR2 reads YYNGEE. The CDR3 consists of 14 residues. V gave up 2 bases and J gave up 1 base, with 8 bases separating them. The CDR3 sequence is CASSVTTRTDTQYF. CDR3 coding DNA: TGTGCCAGCAGCGTGACGACTCGCACAGATACGCAGTATTTT.

This clone has more than one count but fewer than ten. V is TRBV6-6 and J is TRBJ2-1; 7 nucleotides match TRBD2. Germline CDR1 and CDR2: MNHNY and SVGAGI (reference sequence). The junction had 5 bases not matched to a gene; V was cut back by 0 bases and J by 9 bases. The CDR3 has 14 residues. The CDR3 sequence: CASSYSGGELEQFF. CDR3 nucleotides: TGTGCCAGCAGTTACTCGGGGGGGGAGCTTGAGCAGTTCTTC.

The chain couples TRBV9 to TRBJ1-6; 8 nucleotides match TRBD1. The CDR3 totals 15 residues. V was clipped by 1 base and J by 6 bases; unmatched bases: 3. Germline loops: CDR1 SGDLS, CDR2 YYNGEE. The DNA for the CDR3 is TGTGCCAGCAGCGTACAAACAGGGGGTAATTCACCCCTCCACTTT. Residues: CASSVQTGGNSPLHF.

The rearrangement joins TRBV2 to TRBJ2-1; 9 bases agree with TRBD2. Trimming cost V 3 bases and J 13 bases; bases outside gene matches: 4. This CDR3 spans 12 amino acids. The germline gives CDR1 SNHLY, CDR2 FYNNEI. The DNA for the CDR3 is TGTGCCAGCAGTGACTTGGGGACTAGCCAGTTCTTC. Amino acid sequence: CASSDLGTSQFF.

V usage is TRBV28 and J usage is TRBJ2-5; the D gene is possibly TRBD2 (6 bases). The germline gives CDR1 MDHEN, CDR2 SYDVKM. The V and J ends lost 6 bases and 7 bases respectively, with 15 bases between them. The CDR3 is 13 amino acids. CDR3 protein: CASRLTSIVTQYF. In DNA, the CDR3 is TGTGCCAGCAGATTGACTAGTATTGTGACCCAGTACTTC. The full variable domain, in which reference TRBV28 and TRBJ2-5 provide the parts outside the CDR3, is DVKVTQSSRYLVKRTGEKVFLECVQDMDHENMFWYRQDPGLGLRLIYFSYDVKMKEKGDIPEGYSVSREKKERFSLILESASTNQTSMYLCASRLTSIVTQYFGPGTRLLVL.

The rearrangement uses TRBV28 and TRBJ1-4; no firm D call. Germline lookup yields CDR1 MDHEN and CDR2 SYDVKM. There are 11 residues in the CDR3. The germline V and J ends were trimmed by 3 bases and 12 bases, with 8 bases remaining between them. The CDR3 region is CASSFVGELFF. Here the CDR3 DNA reads TGTGCCAGCAGTTTCGTCGGGGAACTGTTTTTT.

The chain has TRBV5-1 and TRBJ1-1, with D perhaps matching TRBD1 (5 bases). V dropped 1 base and J dropped 4 bases, with 8 bases sitting between them. CDR1 is SGHRS, CDR2 YFSETQ, per germline. The length of the CDR3 is 13 residues. The CDR3 region is CASSLLGVTEAFF. In nucleotides, the CDR3 is TGCGCCAGCAGCTTGCTAGGGGTCACTGAAGCTTTCTTT. The variable domain in full, completed from reference TRBV5-1 and TRBJ1-1, reads KAGVTQTPRYLIKTRGQQVTLSCSPISGHRSVSWYQQTPGQGLQFLFEYFSETQRNKGNFPGRFSGRQFSNSRSEMNVSTLELGDSALYLCASSLLGVTEAFFGQGTRLTVV.